One and the same sample provided the 17 T cell receptor beta chains below, sequenced in a study of blood T cell repertoires in COVID-19. Data came from immunoSEQ multiplex PCR; TCRdb stores just in-frame clones and leaves some out. The sample includes about 120,000 clones, around 84% seen only once; the top ten take 3.9%. Sequencing was carried out using PBMCs or T cells enriched from blood (not recorded which). These receptors originate from a woman aged 25 to 39 who had recovered from COVID-19.

This clone was seen more than once but under ten times. The chain has TRBV9 and TRBJ2-7; the match to TRBD2 covers 8 bases. Germline CDR1 reads SGDLS; CDR2 reads YYNGEE. The junction had 12 bases not matched to a gene; V was cut back by 4 bases and J by 6 bases. The CDR3 is made up of 15 amino acids. The CDR3 loop is CASSFRAGAAGEQYF. The CDR3 nucleotides read TGTGCCAGCAGCTTTAGAGCGGGAGCGGCTGGCGAGCAGTACTTC.

This clone occurred a few times. The chain is built from TRBV10-3 and TRBJ1-5; D call uncertain. Trimming pared 0 bases from V and 2 bases from J, leaving 8 bases between. The CDR3 is 15 amino acids. Germline assignment: CDR1 ENHRY and CDR2 SYGVKD. For the CDR3, the DNA is TGTGCCATCAGTGAGTCAGGAGGGCGCAATCAGCCCCAGCATTTT. Encoded protein: CAISESGGRNQPQHF.

The V call is TRBV5-6, the J call TRBJ1-5, with TRBD1 matching over 12 bases. After removal of 3 bases from V and 7 bases from J, the junction contained 5 bases not matched to a gene. Germline V gene lookup returns CDR1 SGHDT and CDR2 YYEEEE. There are 15 residues in the CDR3. DNA for the CDR3: TGTGCCAGCAGCTCGGGACAGGGGGCGTCGCAGCCCCAGCATTTT. Its translation: CASSSGQGASQPQHF.

This clone was seen a few times. The V gene is TRBV5-6, the J gene TRBJ1-2; D possibly corresponds to TRBD1 (5 bases). This CDR3 is 15 amino acids long. V lost 4 bases, J lost 5 bases, and 18 bases lay in between. Germline CDR1 reads SGHDT; CDR2 reads YYEEEE. CDR3 residues: CASSERGAERYGYTF. In nucleotides, the CDR3 is TGTGCCAGCAGCGAGCGTGGGGCGGAGAGGTATGGCTACACCTTC.

The V call is TRBV7-9, the J call TRBJ2-7; 7 bases match TRBD2. Germline CDR1 is SEHNR and CDR2 is FQNEAQ (reference sequence). This CDR3 comprises 15 residues. V trimming: 2 bases; J trimming: 2 bases; junction bases outside the gene matches: 6. CDR3 region: CASSLSGLAAYEQYF. CDR3 DNA sequence: TGTGCCAGCAGCTTATCAGGGCTAGCGGCCTACGAGCAGTACTTC.

The chain carries TRBV7-9 and TRBJ1-2, with D possibly being TRBD1 (5 bases). The germline V gene encodes CDR1 SEHNR and CDR2 FQNEAQ (reference sequence). The CDR3 is 13 amino acids. Trimming pared 5 bases from V and 5 bases from J, leaving 12 bases between. CDR3 sequence reads: CASSPGGVYGYTF. The CDR3 nucleotides are TGTGCCAGCAGCCCTGGGGGGGTTTATGGCTACACCTTC.

This chain uses TRBV7-2 with TRBJ2-2, with 7 bases that match TRBD2. CDR1 and CDR2 from the germline V gene are SGHTA and FQGNSA. The V and J ends lost 0 bases and 3 bases, in that order; junction bases with no gene match: 7. The CDR3 runs 17 residues. The CDR3 bases are TGTGCCAGCAGCTTAGCTCGACTAGCAATCCACACCGGGGAGCTGTTTTTT. This sequence encodes CASSLARLAIHTGELFF. The full variable domain, its missing parts supplied by reference TRBV7-2 and TRBJ2-2, is GAGVSQSPSNKVTEKGKDVELRCDPISGHTALYWYRQSLGQGLEFLIYFQGNSAPDKSGLPSDRFSAERTGGSVSTLTIQRTQQEDSAVYLCASSLARLAIHTGELFFGEGSRLTVL.

The chain is built from TRBV30 and TRBJ2-3, with D perhaps TRBD2 (5 bases). Trimming pared 5 bases from V and 4 bases from J, leaving 22 bases between. In germline, CDR1 is GTSNPN, CDR2 SVGIG (reference sequence). The CDR3 runs 16 residues. The CDR3, as DNA: TGTGCCTGGCGTTCTCTAGGCGGGTTTGAGGCAGATACGCAGTATTTT. It encodes CAWRSLGGFEADTQYF.

The CDR3 DNA sequence: TGTGCCAGCAGCTTGGGGGCAGGGGGCGGTAACTATGGCTACACCTTC. Translation: CASSLGAGGGNYGYTF. The rearrangement uses TRBV5-4 and TRBJ1-2, with 8 bases identical to TRBD1. CDR3 length equals 16 residues. Germline assignment: CDR1 SGHNT and CDR2 YYREEE (reference sequence). V dropped 0 bases and J dropped 1; count of bases not matched to a gene: 5.

The rearrangement uses TRBV28 and TRBJ2-7; maybe TRBD1 (6 bases). Trimming removed 1 base from V and 4 bases from J, with 11 bases in between. CDR3 length equals 14 residues. In germline, CDR1 is MDHEN, CDR2 SYDVKM. The DNA for the CDR3 is TGTGCCAGCAGTTTATTTGGGACAACATACGAGCAGTACTTC. Its protein product is CASSLFGTTYEQYF.

The V call is TRBV7-8, the J call TRBJ1-5, with D maybe TRBD1 (5 bases). Germline CDR1 and CDR2: SGHVS and FQNEAQ. This CDR3 is built from 15 residues. Trimming cost V 3 bases and J 3 bases, with 12 bases left between them. DNA of the CDR3: TGTGCCAGCAGCTTCCAAGGGGCGTCCAATCAGCCCCAGCATTTT. It specifies CASSFQGASNQPQHF.

V and J are TRBV7-8 and TRBJ2-2; 12 nucleotides match TRBD2. Germline trimming cut 1 base from V and 2 bases from J; bases unmatched to any gene: 8. Germline V gene data show CDR1 as SGHVS and CDR2 as FQNEAQ. The CDR3 consists of 19 residues. The CDR3 bases are TGTGCCAGCAGCTTAGTCCCCCTAGCGGGAGGGTTAAACACCGGGGAGCTGTTTTTT. It codes for CASSLVPLAGGLNTGELFF. The whole variable domain, remainder taken from reference TRBV7-8 and TRBJ2-2, is GAGVSQSPRYKVAKRGQDVALRCDPISGHVSLFWYQQALGQGPEFLTYFQNEAQLDKSGLPSDRFFAERPEGSVSTLKIQRTQQEDSAVYLCASSLVPLAGGLNTGELFFGEGSRLTVL.

This rearrangement joins TRBV5-1 to TRBJ1-4, with D unclear. The CDR3 runs 14 residues. CDR1 SGHRS and CDR2 YFSETQ come from the germline V gene. V lost 5 bases and J lost 0, with 8 bases in between. In DNA, the CDR3 is TGCGCCAGCAGGCAGATCCCAACTAATGAAAAACTGTTTTTT. Its protein is CASRQIPTNEKLFF.

The V gene is TRBV19, the J gene TRBJ1-6; the D gene is possibly TRBD1 (5 bases). The germline V and J ends were trimmed by 9 bases and 8 bases, with 17 bases remaining between them. The CDR3 totals 14 residues. Germline values: CDR1 LNHDA, CDR2 SQIVND (reference sequence). The CDR3 loop is CASIGGVADSPLHF. Written as DNA, the CDR3 is TGTGCCAGCATCGGAGGGGTTGCCGATTCACCCCTCCACTTT.

This chain connects TRBV25-1 to TRBJ2-3; D may be TRBD1 (5 bases). From germline, CDR1 is MGHDK and CDR2 SYGVNS. V was trimmed by 1 base and J by 3 bases, leaving 11 bases between them. This CDR3 comprises 15 residues. In DNA, the CDR3 is TGTGCCAGCAGTGAATCTCAGGGAACTACAGATACGCAGTATTTT. Translation gives CASSESQGTTDTQYF.

This chain joins TRBV2 and TRBJ1-6, with D perhaps TRBD1 (5 bases). The CDR3 runs to 14 residues. Trimming took 6 bases from V and 6 from J, leaving 12 bases between them. CDR1 SNHLY and CDR2 FYNNEI come from the germline V gene. Here the CDR3 reads CASSLTALNSPLHF. The CDR3 DNA follows: TGTGCCAGCAGCCTGACAGCGCTTAATTCACCCCTCCACTTT.

The rearrangement joins TRBV29-1 to TRBJ1-1; possible D gene TRBD1, 5 bases. V gave up 3 bases and J gave up 6 bases, with 20 bases separating them. The CDR3 has 15 residues. Per the germline V gene, CDR1 is SQVTM and CDR2 is ANQGSEA. The CDR3 DNA follows: TGCAGCGTTGATGATGATCGGGGGGGGTACTCTGAAGCTTTCTTT. This sequence encodes CSVDDDRGGYSEAFF.